A single sample gave rise to the 30 T cell receptor beta chains below, sequenced in a study of control samples from healthy donors and cancer patients (dated by TCRdb to the early 2020s). Receptor amplification or capture employed the immunoSEQ multiplex PCR assay. Not all clones reach the TCRdb copy of this immuneACCESS table, which keeps in-frame sequences only. Checked studies attribute under half of the gap to unresolved V genes and leave the rest unexplained. The sample includes about 120,000 clones, with roughly 92% observed a single time. The top ten hold about 7.2% of the sample. The sample taken for sequencing was blood. These receptors all come from a woman between 18 and 29 years old in good health.

The chain links TRBV30 to TRBJ2-7, with no clear D. V lost 5 bases to trimming and J lost 5 bases, with 13 bases between them. The CDR3 is 12 amino acids. Per germline, CDR1 GTSNPN and CDR2 SVGIG (reference sequence). CDR3 loop: CAWDTSRNEQYF. The DNA of the CDR3 is TGTGCCTGGGACACGTCTCGCAACGAGCAGTACTTC.

The V gene is TRBV20-1, the J gene TRBJ1-4; D is uncertain. CDR1 DFQATT and CDR2 SNEGSKA come from the germline V gene (reference sequence). This CDR3 is built from 16 residues. V lost 3 bases to trimming and J lost 3 bases, with 17 bases between them. The CDR3 DNA sequence: TGCAGTGCTAGTTTGAGCAGCGGCAGCTCTAATGAAAAACTGTTTTTT. It encodes CSASLSSGSSNEKLFF.

This rearrangement joins TRBV7-9 to TRBJ2-1; 9 bases agree with TRBD1. Germline values: CDR1 SEHNR, CDR2 FQNEAQ (reference sequence). Unmatched junction bases numbered 10, after V lost 5 bases and J lost 8 bases. The CDR3 contains 15 residues. The CDR3 coding sequence is TGTGCCAGCAGCGACCCCGGGACAGGGAGGTATGAGCAGTTCTTC. Protein: CASSDPGTGRYEQFF.

V gene TRBV27 combines with J gene TRBJ2-6; possible D gene TRBD1, 7 bases. The germline gives CDR1 MNHEY, CDR2 SMNVEV (reference sequence). The V and J ends lost 0 bases and 2 bases respectively, with 11 bases between them. There are 17 residues in the CDR3. The chain's CDR3 is CASSLSAGGTGANVLTF. The CDR3 DNA follows: TGTGCCAGCAGTTTATCGGCAGGGGGGACTGGGGCCAACGTCCTGACTTTC.

This clone was found once. J is TRBJ2-7 and V is TRBV19; 11 bases agree with TRBD1. Germline CDR1 and CDR2: LNHDA and SQIVND (reference sequence). Unmatched junction bases numbered 4, after V lost 6 bases and J lost 3 bases. The length of the CDR3 is 14 residues. Here the CDR3 DNA reads TGTGCCAGTAGCGCCGGGACAGGGGGCTACGAGCAGTACTTC. Its translation is CASSAGTGGYEQYF.

The V and J genes are TRBV27 and TRBJ1-1; 7 bases match TRBD1. Germline CDR1 reads MNHEY; CDR2 reads SMNVEV (reference sequence). The CDR3 spans 14 residues. V lost 9 bases, J lost 1 base, and 8 bases stayed unmatched. This CDR3 is CASYTGTANTEAFF. The CDR3 DNA is TGTGCCAGTTACACCGGGACAGCGAACACTGAAGCTTTCTTT.

The rearrangement joins TRBV10-3 to TRBJ2-5; D gene unclear. This CDR3 is 15 amino acids long. With 1 base removed from V and 2 bases from J, the gap between germline ends came to 11 bases. Germline V gene data show CDR1 as ENHRY and CDR2 as SYGVKD. The CDR3: CAISELNRRQETQYF. The DNA of the CDR3 is TGTGCCATCAGTGAGTTGAACAGAAGGCAAGAGACCCAGTACTTC.

This chain links TRBV21-1 with TRBJ2-7; the table calls TRBD1, which could not be checked here. TRBV21-1 constitutes a pseudogene. CDR3 length: 17 amino acids. This CDR3 reads CASSKARQGRYSYEQYF. For the CDR3, the DNA is TGTGCCAGCAGCAAAGCCCGACAGGGCCGATACTCCTACGAGCAGTACTTC.

The J gene is TRBJ2-7, the V gene TRBV27, with 8 bases that match TRBD1. The CDR3 is 16 amino acids. J lost 4 bases, V lost 0 bases, and 8 bases had no gene match. Germline loops: CDR1 MNHEY, CDR2 SMNVEV (reference sequence). The CDR3 loop is CASSLSSGTGVYEQYF. The DNA for the CDR3 is TGTGCCAGCAGTTTATCCTCCGGGACAGGAGTATACGAGCAGTACTTC.

The rearrangement uses TRBV18 and TRBJ1-2; D might be TRBD1 (6 bases). Deletions cut 3 bases from V and 3 bases from J, with 14 bases between. The germline CDR1 and CDR2 sequences are KGHSH and LQKENI. CDR3 size: 15 residues. Written as DNA, the CDR3 is TGTGCCAGCTCACCTACCACAGGGTACGACTATGGCTACACCTTC. Its translation is CASSPTTGYDYGYTF.

The chain couples TRBV12-3 or TRBV12-4 to TRBJ1-5; TRBD1 might be the D (5 bases). V lost 8 bases and J lost 3, with 11 bases in between. CDR3 length: 13 amino acids. The CDR3 nucleotides are TGTGCCAGCTCAGACAGAGACAATCAGCCCCAGCATTTT. Translating it yields CASSDRDNQPQHF.

V usage is TRBV12-5 and J usage is TRBJ1-1; 11 bases map to TRBD1. CDR3 length equals 15 residues. V dropped 6 bases and J dropped 10; count of bases not matched to a gene: 13. CDR1 and CDR2 (germline): LGHNT, FRNRAP. The CDR3 coding sequence is TGTGCTAGTGGAAATTTCCTTGGGACAGGGGGACTAGCTTTCTTT. This encodes CASGNFLGTGGLAFF.

V and J are TRBV29-1 and TRBJ1-4; tentatively, D is TRBD1 (5 bases). CDR3 length equals 12 residues. Deletions cut 5 bases from V and 8 bases from J, with 12 bases between. Looked up from germline, CDR1 is SQVTM and CDR2 is ANQGSEA. The CDR3 loop reads CSVLWGGEKLFF. The CDR3 DNA reads TGCAGCGTTCTGTGGGGGGGGGAAAAACTGTTTTTT.

V gene TRBV28 combines with J gene TRBJ2-5; 9 positions agree with TRBD2. Trimming at V came to 10 bases and at J to 4 bases, leaving 10 bases not matched to a gene. The germline CDR1 and CDR2 sequences are MDHEN and SYDVKM. This CDR3 is 14 amino acids long. The CDR3 coding sequence is TGTGCCACCTATAGCGGGAGAGGTGGAGAGACCCAGTACTTC. It codes for CATYSGRGGETQYF.

The chain employs TRBV6-2 or TRBV6-3 and TRBJ2-3; the match to TRBD2 covers 13 bases. Germline V gene sequence: CDR1 MNHEY, CDR2 SVGEGT. This CDR3 comprises 16 residues. V dropped 2 bases and J dropped 9; count of bases not matched to a gene: 8. The DNA of the CDR3 is TGTGCCAGCAGTTACGGGACTAGCGGGGCTCCGTCGACGCAGTATTTT. It specifies CASSYGTSGAPSTQYF.

This rearrangement joins TRBV5-5 to TRBJ1-2; 7 bases align to TRBD1. Germline-derived CDR1 and CDR2 are SGHKS and YYEKEE (reference sequence). CDR3 length: 20 residues. The V and J ends lost 2 bases and 8 bases, in that order; junction bases with no gene match: 27. The CDR3 DNA is TGTGCCAGCAGCTTATTAGGGACAGTTCCCATCGCAGCTAAGAGGGGCGGCTACACCTTC. Its translation is CASSLLGTVPIAAKRGGYTF. The whole variable domain, filled in from reference TRBV5-5 and TRBJ1-2, reads DAGVTQSPTHLIKTRGQQVTLRCSPISGHKSVSWYQQVLGQGPQFIFQYYEKEERGRGNFPDRFSARQFPNYSSELNVNALLLGDSALYLCASSLLGTVPIAAKRGGYTFGSGTRLTVV.

This chain links TRBV18 with TRBJ2-7; no clear D. CDR1 KGHSH and CDR2 LQKENI come from the germline V gene. The CDR3 is 11 amino acids. With 3 bases removed from V and 7 bases from J, the gap between germline ends came to 7 bases. CDR3 loop: CASSPHIEQYF. CDR3 nucleotides: TGTGCCAGCTCACCCCATATTGAGCAGTACTTC.

The chain joins TRBV27 to TRBJ2-5; 10 nucleotides match TRBD1. V trimming: 7 bases; J trimming: 2 bases; junction bases outside the gene matches: 13. The CDR3 spans 17 residues. Germline CDR1 MNHEY, CDR2 SMNVEV (reference sequence). CDR3 in DNA: TGTGCCAGCACCGAATTACCACCGGGACAGGGGCAAGAGACCCAGTACTTC. This translates into CASTELPPGQGQETQYF.

The chain couples TRBV4-2 to TRBJ2-5, with D possibly TRBD1 on 5 matching bases. Trimming cost V 1 base and J 5 bases, with 8 bases left between them. The CDR3 is 13 residues long. Germline V gene lookup returns CDR1 LGHNA and CDR2 YNFKEQ. The CDR3 sequence is CASSQGGSETQYF. CDR3 nucleotides: TGTGCCAGCAGCCAAGGGGGCTCGGAGACCCAGTACTTC.

The V gene is TRBV5-4, the J gene TRBJ2-7; 7 nucleotides line up with TRBD1. The CDR3 is 15 amino acids. Germline CDR1 is SGHNT and CDR2 is YYREEE (reference sequence). V gave up 4 bases and J gave up 3 bases; unmatched junction bases: 10. The CDR3: CASSPMGRQGYEQYF. In DNA, the CDR3 is TGTGCCAGCAGCCCGATGGGAAGACAGGGCTACGAGCAGTACTTC.

This rearrangement joins TRBV4-2 to TRBJ2-7, with TRBD2 matching over 11 bases. Unmatched junction bases numbered 9, after V lost 3 bases and J lost 2 bases. The CDR3 has 17 residues. Looked up from germline, CDR1 is LGHNA and CDR2 is YNFKEQ. The CDR3 here is CASSHLSASGGTYEQYF. For the CDR3, the DNA is TGTGCCAGCAGCCATCTATCCGCTAGCGGGGGGACCTACGAGCAGTACTTC.

The rearrangement joins TRBV6-2 or TRBV6-3 to TRBJ2-1, with a weak D call TRBD2 (6 bases). V dropped 4 bases and J dropped 0 bases, with 19 bases sitting between them. Germline assignment: CDR1 MNHEY and CDR2 SVGEGT. This CDR3 is built from 18 residues. The CDR3 loop is CASSLEGRGASSYNEQFF. The CDR3 coding sequence is TGTGCCAGCAGTTTGGAGGGGCGGGGTGCAAGCTCCTACAATGAGCAGTTCTTC.

This chain links TRBV2 with TRBJ2-5, with unresolved D. The germline V gene encodes CDR1 SNHLY and CDR2 FYNNEI. Between the trimmed V and J ends, which lost 6 bases and 5 bases, there was a span of 4 bases. The CDR3 length is 10 residues. CDR3 amino acids: CASRTETQYF. Here the CDR3 DNA reads TGTGCCAGCAGAACGGAGACCCAGTACTTC.

The chain carries TRBV28 and TRBJ2-7; 15 bases are a match to TRBD2. The germline gives CDR1 MDHEN, CDR2 SYDVKM. The CDR3 runs 16 residues. V was clipped by 4 bases and J by 5 bases; unmatched bases: 6. This CDR3 reads CASSSGLAGGTHEQYF. In nucleotides, the CDR3 is TGTGCCAGCAGTTCGGGACTAGCGGGAGGAACCCACGAGCAGTACTTC.

The chain combines TRBV14 with TRBJ1-1; perhaps TRBD1 as D (5 bases). V gave up 2 bases and J gave up 6 bases, with 13 bases separating them. The CDR3 is 14 residues long. Germline V lookup: CDR1 SGHDN, CDR2 FVKESK. The CDR3, as DNA: TGTGCCAGCAGCCAACCCAGGGAGGGTGCTGAAGCTTTCTTT. Amino acid sequence: CASSQPREGAEAFF. The full variable domain, its missing parts supplied by reference TRBV14 and TRBJ1-1, is EAGVTQFPSHSVIEKGQTVTLRCDPISGHDNLYWYRRVMGKEIKFLLHFVKESKQDESGMPNNRFLAERTGGTYSTLKVQPAELEDSGVYFCASSQPREGAEAFFGQGTRLTVV.

The CDR3 is CASGHQLGSYNEQFF. DNA of the CDR3: TGTGCCAGCGGCCACCAACTCGGTTCCTACAATGAGCAGTTCTTC. This chain connects TRBV7-9 to TRBJ2-1; D not resolved. Trimming left V 8 bases short and J 1 base short, with 15 bases between. The CDR3 is 15 amino acids. Germline V gene data show CDR1 as SEHNR and CDR2 as FQNEAQ (reference sequence).

With regard to this clone: One end of the junction does not line up with germline, which may come from a read error. This chain connects TRBV7-7 to TRBJ2-2, with D tentatively TRBD2 (6 bases). Germline CDR1 reads SSHAT; CDR2 reads FNYEAQ (reference sequence). CDR3 size: 16 residues. CDR3 nucleotides: TGTGCTAGCAGCTTGTATAGCGGTCAAAACACCGGGGAGCTGTTTTTT. Its protein is CASSLYSGQNTGELFF.

The genes are TRBV30 and TRBJ1-2, with a possible D match to TRBD1 (5 bases). CDR1 and CDR2 from the germline V gene are GTSNPN and SVGIG (reference sequence). The germline V and J ends were trimmed by 4 bases and 2 bases, with 20 bases remaining between them. CDR3 length equals 16 residues. The CDR3 spells CAWIPRVRSENYGYTF. CDR3 nucleotides: TGTGCCTGGATCCCCAGGGTCCGTTCTGAAAACTATGGCTACACCTTC. Based on the CDR3 plus reference TRBV30 and TRBJ1-2, the full variable domain is SQTIHQWPATLVQPVGSPLSLECTVEGTSNPNLYWYRQAAGRGLQLLFYSVGIGQISSEVPQNLSASRPQDRQFILSSKKLLLSDSGFYLCAWIPRVRSENYGYTFGSGTRLTVV.

This clone was picked up one time. This sequence joins TRBV21-1 and TRBJ2-5; the table assigns TRBD1, which was not confirmed against the DNA. TRBV21-1 is listed as a pseudogene. The CDR3 covers 15 residues. In DNA form, the CDR3 reads TGTGCCAGCAGCAGCCGGGGACAGGGTCGGGAGACCCAGTACTTC. Encoded protein: CASSSRGQGRETQYF.

By sample share, this clone is medium-sized (0.01 to 0.1%). The V gene is TRBV12-3 or TRBV12-4, the J gene TRBJ1-1, with no clear D. V dropped 5 bases and J dropped 1 base, with 8 bases sitting between them. The CDR3 runs 13 residues. The DNA of the CDR3 is TGTGCCAGCAGTGACGCAGGGAACACTGAAGCTTTCTTT. Protein: CASSDAGNTEAFF.